One and the same sample provided the 2 T cell receptor beta chains below, sequenced in a study of cytomegalovirus exposure and HLA in healthy donors. Here immunoSEQ multiplex PCR was the method, and the copy in TCRdb shows in-frame clones only, minus some. There are 150,000 to 200,000 clones in the sample; 70% to 90% occur only once, and about 2.3% lies in the top ten. Sequenced input: PBMCs. The receptors were sampled from a man between 25 and 39 years old in good health and CMV-seropositive.

The V call is TRBV7-9, the J call TRBJ2-1; D is perhaps TRBD1 (6 bases). V gave up 3 bases and J gave up 1 base, with 7 bases separating them. CDR1 and CDR2 (germline): SEHNR, FQNEAQ (reference sequence). The CDR3 totals 14 residues. The CDR3 reads CASSFGQSYNEQFF. The CDR3 nucleotides read TGTGCCAGCAGCTTTGGACAGTCCTACAATGAGCAGTTCTTC.

CDR3 in DNA: TGTGCCAGCAGCCCCCCGGGACTAGGGGGTGAGCAGTTCTTC. Translating gives CASSPPGLGGEQFF. The chain employs TRBV7-2 and TRBJ2-1; 8 nucleotides agree with TRBD2. Trimming at V came to 5 bases and at J to 9 bases, leaving 9 bases not matched to a gene. CDR1 is SGHTA, CDR2 FQGNSA, per germline. The CDR3 sequence is 14 residues long.